What follows are 11 T cell receptor beta chains derived from one specimen sequenced in a study of blood T cell repertoires in COVID-19. Data came from immunoSEQ multiplex PCR; TCRdb stores just in-frame clones and leaves some out. The repertoire holds 250,000 to 350,000 clones, roughly 83% seen once, with more than 1.2% in the top ten. Source material: peripheral blood. The receptors were sampled from a human donor with COVID-19, enrolled during active disease. The donor label of this sample is uncertain.

The chain recombines TRBV5-1 with TRBJ1-2; possible D gene TRBD1, 6 bases. From germline, CDR1 is SGHRS and CDR2 YFSETQ. This CDR3 is 14 amino acids long. The V gene lost 5 bases and the J gene lost 7 bases, with 18 bases spanning the gap. The CDR3 reads CASRPGGGGSGYTF. The CDR3 bases are TGCGCCAGCAGGCCCGGGGGAGGGGGATCTGGCTACACCTTC.

The chain joins TRBV20-1 to TRBJ2-5, with no clear D. V gave up 3 bases and J gave up 5 bases, with 7 bases separating them. Germline CDR1 DFQATT, CDR2 SNEGSKA (reference sequence). This CDR3 has 11 residues. Written as DNA, the CDR3 is TGCAGTGCTAGTAGTGCGGAGACCCAGTACTTC. Translation: CSASSAETQYF.

This sequence joins TRBV25-1 and TRBJ2-2; 8 positions match TRBD1. Germline-derived CDR1 and CDR2 are MGHDK and SYGVNS. CDR3 length: 15 amino acids. Trimming cost V 3 bases and J 5 bases; bases outside gene matches: 5. The CDR3 here is CASSDLDRDTGELFF. CDR3 in DNA: TGTGCCAGCAGTGACCTGGACAGGGATACCGGGGAGCTGTTTTTT.

A single count supports this clone. The chain joins TRBV19 to TRBJ2-7, with 9 bases fitting TRBD1. After removal of 10 bases from V and 6 bases from J, the junction contained 13 bases not matched to a gene. CDR3 size: 14 residues. CDR1 LNHDA and CDR2 SQIVND come from the germline V gene (reference sequence). Here the CDR3 reads CATHGGTGSGEQYF. As DNA, the CDR3 is TGTGCCACCCACGGCGGGACAGGGAGCGGCGAGCAGTACTTC.

This clone was recorded at least ten times. V is TRBV6-6 and J is TRBJ1-6; the D is unclear. CDR1 and CDR2 from the germline V gene are MNHNY and SVGAGI (reference sequence). V was cut by 2 bases and J by 9 bases, with 11 bases left in between. This CDR3 contains 14 residues. In DNA form, the CDR3 reads TGTGCCAGCAGTTACGGGCAGGTTGCTTCACCCCTCCACTTT. Translated, it gives CASSYGQVASPLHF.

The genes are TRBV5-6 and TRBJ2-1; D may be TRBD2 (6 bases). CDR1 and CDR2 (germline): SGHDT, YYEEEE. The CDR3 runs to 18 residues. The V and J ends lost 0 bases and 3 bases respectively, with 19 bases between them. CDR3 sequence (DNA): TGTGCCAGCAGCTTGGGCGGGGCGTGGTACTCTGGCTACAATGAGCAGTTCTTC. Translated: CASSLGGAWYSGYNEQFF. Full variable domain (remainder filled in from reference TRBV5-6 and TRBJ2-1): DAGVTQSPTHLIKTRGQQVTLRCSPKSGHDTVSWYQQALGQGPQFIFQYYEEEERQRGNFPDRFSGHQFPNYSSELNVNALLLGDSALYLCASSLGGAWYSGYNEQFFGPGTRLTVL.

The chain has TRBV9 and TRBJ2-1; tentatively, D is TRBD2 (5 bases). The CDR3 runs 14 residues. With 1 base removed from V and 3 bases from J, the gap between germline ends came to 8 bases. Germline CDR1 is SGDLS and CDR2 is YYNGEE. For the CDR3, the DNA is TGTGCCAGCAGCGTACGGGGAAACTACAATGAGCAGTTCTTC. Translation gives CASSVRGNYNEQFF.

This clone was seen more than once but under ten times. The chain recombines TRBV3-1 (or the pseudogene TRBV3-2) with TRBJ1-2; D possibly corresponds to TRBD1 (5 bases). This CDR3 spans 15 amino acids. V was shortened by 1 base and J by 1 base, with 10 bases between the two germline ends. CDR1 and CDR2 (germline): LGHDT, YNNKEL (reference sequence). Here the CDR3 reads CASSQVGQLNYGYTF. For the CDR3, the DNA is TGTGCCAGCAGCCAAGTGGGGCAGCTTAACTATGGCTACACCTTC.

The chain carries TRBV11-3 and TRBJ2-7, with D tentatively TRBD1 (6 bases). The CDR3 has 15 amino acids. Trimming pared 2 bases from V and 5 bases from J, leaving 16 bases between. Germline CDR1 SGHNT, CDR2 YENEEA. CDR3 sequence reads: CASSLTPTPGDEQYF. In DNA form, the CDR3 reads TGTGCCAGCAGCTTAACTCCTACCCCAGGGGACGAGCAGTACTTC.

The CDR3: CASSRTGNYEQYF. In DNA, the CDR3 is TGTGCCAGCAGTAGGACAGGGAACTACGAGCAGTACTTC. J is TRBJ2-7 and V is TRBV28, with 8 bases fitting TRBD1. This CDR3 has 13 residues. Germline loops: CDR1 MDHEN, CDR2 SYDVKM. Losses at the gene ends were 5 bases for V and 3 bases for J; bases not matched to a gene: 3. The full variable domain, with the rest looked up from reference TRBV28 and TRBJ2-7, is DVKVTQSSRYLVKRTGEKVFLECVQDMDHENMFWYRQDPGLGLRLIYFSYDVKMKEKGDIPEGYSVSREKKERFSLILESASTNQTSMYLCASSRTGNYEQYFGPGTRLTVT.

The chain has TRBV6-5 and TRBJ1-1; 9 nucleotides align to TRBD1. With 4 bases clipped from V and 5 bases from J, the junction kept 8 bases outside the gene matches. Germline lookup yields CDR1 MNHEY and CDR2 SVGAGI. This CDR3 is 15 amino acids long. The CDR3 region is CASSSRQGGETEAFF. Written as DNA, the CDR3 is TGTGCCAGCAGTTCCCGACAGGGGGGGGAAACTGAAGCTTTCTTT.